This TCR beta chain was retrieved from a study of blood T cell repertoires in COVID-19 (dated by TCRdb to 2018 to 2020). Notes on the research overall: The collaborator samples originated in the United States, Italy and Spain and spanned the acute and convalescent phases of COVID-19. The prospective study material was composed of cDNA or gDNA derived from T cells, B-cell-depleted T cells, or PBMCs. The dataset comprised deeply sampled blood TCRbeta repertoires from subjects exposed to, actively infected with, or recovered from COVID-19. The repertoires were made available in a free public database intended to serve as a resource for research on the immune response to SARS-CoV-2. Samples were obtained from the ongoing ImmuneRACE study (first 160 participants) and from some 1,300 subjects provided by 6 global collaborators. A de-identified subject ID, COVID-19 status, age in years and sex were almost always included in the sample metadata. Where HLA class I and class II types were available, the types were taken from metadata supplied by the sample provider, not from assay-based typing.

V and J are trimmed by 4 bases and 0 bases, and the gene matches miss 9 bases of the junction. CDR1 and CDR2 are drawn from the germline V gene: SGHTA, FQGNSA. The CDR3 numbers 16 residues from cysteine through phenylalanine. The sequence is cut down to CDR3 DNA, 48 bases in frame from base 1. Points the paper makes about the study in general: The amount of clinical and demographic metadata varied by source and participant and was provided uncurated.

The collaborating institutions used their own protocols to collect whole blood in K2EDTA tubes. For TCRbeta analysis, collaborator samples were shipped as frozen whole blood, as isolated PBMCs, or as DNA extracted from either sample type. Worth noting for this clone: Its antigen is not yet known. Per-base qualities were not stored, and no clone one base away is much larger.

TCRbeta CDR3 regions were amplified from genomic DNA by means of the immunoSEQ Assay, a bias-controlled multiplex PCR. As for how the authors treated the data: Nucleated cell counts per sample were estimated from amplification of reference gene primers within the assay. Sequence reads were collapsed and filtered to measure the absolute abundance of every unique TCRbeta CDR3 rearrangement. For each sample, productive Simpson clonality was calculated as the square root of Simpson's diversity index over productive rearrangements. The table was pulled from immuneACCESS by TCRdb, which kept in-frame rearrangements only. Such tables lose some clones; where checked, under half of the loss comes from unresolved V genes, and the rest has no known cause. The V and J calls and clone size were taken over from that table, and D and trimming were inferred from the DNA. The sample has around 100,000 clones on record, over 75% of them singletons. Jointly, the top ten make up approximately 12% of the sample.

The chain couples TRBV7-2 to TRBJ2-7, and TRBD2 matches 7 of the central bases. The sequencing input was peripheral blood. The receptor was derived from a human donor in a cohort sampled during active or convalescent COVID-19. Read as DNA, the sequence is TGTGCCAGCAGCTCCCCGGGGCGGGGGAACTCCTACGAGCAGTACTTC. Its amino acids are CASSSPGRGNSYEQYF.